Presented here are 27 T cell receptor beta chains from one specimen sequenced in a study of shared clonotypes between healthy human individuals. The data were produced by immunoSEQ multiplex PCR, yet TCRdb's version contains in-frame clones alone and is incomplete. Of under 2,500,000 clones detected, 90% to 97% appear once; the ten largest clones hold around 0.13%. The material sequenced was naive CD4+ T cells sorted from blood. Subset described: CD45RA+ positively selected. The receptors were sampled from a man aged 18 to 29 in good health.

The rearrangement links TRBV6-1 to TRBJ1-2; D possibly corresponds to TRBD1 (5 bases). Trimming took off 4 bases at V and 8 bases at J, with 14 bases between the two ends. This CDR3 comprises 13 residues. Germline CDR1 MNHNS, CDR2 SASEGT. CDR3 amino acids: CASSAYRLTGYTF. Here the CDR3 DNA reads TGTGCCAGCAGTGCCTACAGGCTTACGGGCTACACCTTC.

This clone was counted a few times. This same CDR3 is encoded by further DNA sequences in the sample. In nucleotides, the CDR3 is TGCAGTGCTAGGGTGAACACTGAAGCTTTCTTT. Protein: CSARVNTEAFF. The chain carries TRBV20-1 and TRBJ1-1; D ambiguous. Trimming removed 3 bases at V and 0 bases at J, with 2 bases between. In germline, CDR1 is DFQATT, CDR2 SNEGSKA (reference sequence). The CDR3 is made up of 11 amino acids.

V and J are TRBV5-1 and TRBJ1-3; 7 nucleotides line up with TRBD1. V was clipped by 3 bases and J by 3 bases; unmatched bases: 6. The length of the CDR3 is 15 residues. Germline CDR1 SGHRS, CDR2 YFSETQ. CDR3 in DNA: TGCGCCAGCAGCTCAGGGGGTCCGCGTGGAAACACCATATATTTT. Protein: CASSSGGPRGNTIYF.

The CDR3 DNA reads TGTGCCAGCAGTTTACGAGGGACGGACTATGAAAAACTGTTTTTT. Translated, it gives CASSLRGTDYEKLFF. The V and J genes are TRBV6-1 and TRBJ1-4; D may be TRBD1 (5 bases). V lost 5 bases and J lost 6, with 16 bases in between. Per the germline V gene, CDR1 is MNHNS and CDR2 is SASEGT. CDR3 length: 15 amino acids.

The chain carries TRBV29-1 and TRBJ1-3, with TRBD1 as a possible D gene (6 bases). CDR3 length: 12 residues. The germline V gene has CDR1 SQVTM and CDR2 ANQGSEA. Trimming took off 7 bases at V and 8 bases at J, with 15 bases between the two ends. The CDR3 region has the DNA TGCAGCGGCCGACAGGAGAAAGACACCATATATTTT. Encoded protein: CSGRQEKDTIYF.

The chain is built from TRBV10-3 and TRBJ2-2; TRBD2 agrees at 8 bases. Germline CDR1 ENHRY, CDR2 SYGVKD. V lost 10 bases to trimming and J lost 6 bases; unmatched junction nucleotides: 7. The CDR3 is 13 amino acids. The CDR3 bases are TGTGCCAACCGGGAGCGGGAGTCCGGGGAGCTGTTTTTT. Translation: CANRERESGELFF.

Comment on this clone: This CDR3 is also generated by other DNA sequences in the sample. This chain connects TRBV5-1 to TRBJ2-6; 8 bases map to TRBD2. V trimming: 3 bases; J trimming: 2 bases; junction bases outside the gene matches: 1. This CDR3 is built from 15 residues. CDR1 and CDR2 from the germline V gene are SGHRS and YFSETQ. The CDR3 reads CASSSAGAGANVLTF. CDR3 bases: TGCGCCAGCAGCTCAGCGGGGGCTGGGGCCAACGTCCTGACTTTC.

The chain uses TRBV9 and TRBJ1-1; D remains ambiguous. Looked up from germline, CDR1 is SGDLS and CDR2 is YYNGEE. This CDR3 has 13 residues. Trimming stripped 2 bases from V and 5 bases from J, with 10 bases between. The CDR3 loop is CASSVPGRTEAFF. The CDR3 region has the DNA TGTGCCAGCAGCGTCCCTGGAAGGACTGAAGCTTTCTTT.

V is TRBV11-3 and J is TRBJ2-7; D unclear. V shed 0 bases and J shed 3 bases, with 15 bases lying between them. The CDR3 loop spans 16 amino acids. From germline, CDR1 is SGHNT and CDR2 YENEEA. The CDR3 region is CASSLDRPEPSYEQYF. The CDR3 nucleotides read TGTGCCAGCAGCTTAGATCGACCGGAACCAAGCTACGAGCAGTACTTC.

This clone was seen a single time. The chain uses TRBV2 and TRBJ2-3; 13 bases fit TRBD2. Germline assignment: CDR1 SNHLY and CDR2 FYNNEI. The V segment lost 8 bases and the J segment 5 bases; nucleotides outside the gene matches: 4. This CDR3 has 14 amino acids. CDR3 residues: CASVGLAGVDTQYF. CDR3 nucleotide sequence: TGTGCCAGCGTCGGACTAGCGGGGGTAGATACGCAGTATTTT. The full variable domain, in which reference TRBV2 and TRBJ2-3 provide the parts outside the CDR3, is EPEVTQTPSHQVTQMGQEVILRCVPISNHLYFYWYRQILGQKVEFLVSFYNNEISEKSEIFDDQFSVERPDGSNFTLKIRSTKLEDSAMYFCASVGLAGVDTQYFGPGTRLTVL.

The rearrangement uses TRBV5-6 and TRBJ2-7; D assignment may be TRBD1 or TRBD2 (5 bases each). V dropped 3 bases and J dropped 3 bases, with 10 bases sitting between them. The CDR3 is made up of 13 amino acids. Germline assignment: CDR1 SGHDT and CDR2 YYEEEE. In nucleotides, the CDR3 is TGTGCCAGCAGCTGGACGGGGCGCTACGAGCAGTACTTC. This gives the protein CASSWTGRYEQYF.

Turning to this clone: At one boundary the junction diverges from the germline segment, which might be a read error. The chain combines TRBV5-1 with TRBJ2-7; 7 bases line up with TRBD2. CDR3 length: 17 amino acids. Germline V CDR1 and CDR2: SGHRS, YFSETQ. The CDR3: CASTLTSSGISRYEQYF. CDR3 DNA: TGCGCCAGCACCTTGACATCGAGCGGGATATCCCGGTACGAGCAGTACTTC.

CDR3 DNA: TGTGCCAGCAGTTTGGAGACCCGAGCTAACTATGGCTACACCTTC. Its translation: CASSLETRANYGYTF. The chain links TRBV28 to TRBJ1-2; D gene unclear. The CDR3 spans 15 residues. Trimming pared 3 bases from V and 0 bases from J, leaving 11 bases between. CDR1 is MDHEN and CDR2 is SYDVKM in the germline V gene.

The rearrangement links TRBV19 to TRBJ2-5; D is unclear. Germline loops: CDR1 LNHDA, CDR2 SQIVND (reference sequence). The CDR3 runs to 16 residues. Trimming took 4 bases from V and 2 from J, leaving 17 bases between them. The CDR3 nucleotides read TGTGCCAGTAGTAAAGGCTTCTTGAGTCTACAAGAGACCCAGTACTTC. Residues: CASSKGFLSLQETQYF.

In this sample, this clone turned up once. Other DNA sequences in this specimen translate into the identical CDR3. The chain carries TRBV18 and TRBJ1-2; D might be TRBD1 (5 bases). The CDR3 is made up of 14 amino acids. Germline values: CDR1 KGHSH, CDR2 LQKENI. Trimming left V 2 bases short and J 4 bases short, with 11 bases between. As DNA, the CDR3 is TGTGCCAGCTCACCAGTGCAGGGAAGCTATGGCTACACCTTC. Its protein product is CASSPVQGSYGYTF.

CDR3 amino acids: CSVEDLRNTEAFF. The CDR3 DNA sequence: TGCAGCGTTGAAGACCTGCGGAACACTGAAGCTTTCTTT. The chain employs TRBV29-1 and TRBJ1-1; D not resolved. V lost 0 bases to trimming and J lost 1 base, with 6 bases between them. This CDR3 has 13 amino acids. The germline V gene has CDR1 SQVTM and CDR2 ANQGSEA.

This chain joins TRBV28 and TRBJ2-7; 7 nucleotides match TRBD1. Per germline, CDR1 MDHEN and CDR2 SYDVKM. V gave up 6 bases and J gave up 4 bases; unmatched junction bases: 9. The CDR3 runs 14 residues. The CDR3 spells CASSQSGTVYEQYF. CDR3 in DNA: TGTGCCAGCAGCCAATCGGGGACAGTTTACGAGCAGTACTTC. The full variable domain, completed using reference TRBV28 and TRBJ2-7, is DVKVTQSSRYLVKRTGEKVFLECVQDMDHENMFWYRQDPGLGLRLIYFSYDVKMKEKGDIPEGYSVSREKKERFSLILESASTNQTSMYLCASSQSGTVYEQYFGPGTRLTVT.

The CDR3 region is CASSLEVSDTQYF. The CDR3 DNA reads TGCGCCAGCAGCTTGGAGGTGTCAGATACGCAGTATTTT. V and J are TRBV5-1 and TRBJ2-3; D call uncertain. The CDR3 has 13 residues. Germline-derived CDR1 and CDR2 are SGHRS and YFSETQ. The V end lost 0 bases, the J end lost 4 bases, and 6 bases lay between the germline ends.

This rearrangement joins TRBV9 to TRBJ2-7, with a possible D match to TRBD1 (6 bases). CDR3 length equals 14 residues. Deletions cut 3 bases from V and 4 bases from J, with 14 bases between. Germline V gene data show CDR1 as SGDLS and CDR2 as YYNGEE. CDR3 residues: CASSAFGQTYEQYF. CDR3 in DNA: TGTGCCAGCAGCGCGTTTGGACAGACGTACGAGCAGTACTTC. Supplemented by reference TRBV9 and TRBJ2-7, the full variable domain reads DSGVTQTPKHLITATGQRVTLRCSPRSGDLSVYWYQQSLDQGLQFLIQYYNGEERAKGNILERFSAQQFPDLHSELNLSSLELGDSALYFCASSAFGQTYEQYFGPGTRLTVT.

V usage is TRBV29-1 and J usage is TRBJ2-3; D may correspond to TRBD1 or TRBD2 (5 bases each). CDR1 and CDR2 from the germline V gene are SQVTM and ANQGSEA. V lost 1 base to trimming and J lost 0 bases, with 11 bases between them. This CDR3 has 15 residues. The CDR3 DNA is TGCAGCGTTGAAGTGGTCGGGGCTAGCACAGATACGCAGTATTTT. Encoded protein: CSVEVVGASTDTQYF.

The chain uses TRBV27 and TRBJ1-6; D perhaps matches TRBD1 (5 bases). This CDR3 region has 20 residues. The V gene lost 3 bases and the J gene lost 0 bases, with 21 bases spanning the gap. Germline CDR1 is MNHEY and CDR2 is SMNVEV (reference sequence). The CDR3 spells CASSFRFGTPFSSYNSPLHF. The CDR3 region has the DNA TGTGCCAGCAGTTTTCGTTTTGGGACTCCTTTCAGCTCCTATAATTCACCCCTCCACTTT.

V usage is TRBV5-1 and J usage is TRBJ2-5; possibly TRBD2 for D (5 bases). The CDR3 totals 15 residues. Germline V gives CDR1 SGHRS, CDR2 YFSETQ. V lost 5 bases and J lost 1, with 15 bases in between. Here the CDR3 DNA reads TGCGCCAGCAGTCAACAGACGGGGATCCAAGAGACCCAGTACTTC. This translates into CASSQQTGIQETQYF. The full variable domain, in which reference TRBV5-1 and TRBJ2-5 provide the parts outside the CDR3, is KAGVTQTPRYLIKTRGQQVTLSCSPISGHRSVSWYQQTPGQGLQFLFEYFSETQRNKGNFPGRFSGRQFSNSRSEMNVSTLELGDSALYLCASSQQTGIQETQYFGPGTRLLVL.

The chain is built from TRBV6-1 and TRBJ2-5; 11 nucleotides line up with TRBD2. V shed 9 bases, J shed 4 bases, and the junction held 4 bases outside the gene matches. The CDR3 extends over 13 amino acids. Germline lookup yields CDR1 MNHNS and CDR2 SASEGT. CDR3 bases: TGTGCCAGTATAGCGGGGGGGAGAGAGACCCAGTACTTC. This codes for CASIAGGRETQYF.

A remark on this clone: This CDR3 is also generated by other DNA sequences in the sample. V usage is TRBV9 and J usage is TRBJ2-1; no firm D call. The CDR3 has 15 amino acids. Germline V gives CDR1 SGDLS, CDR2 YYNGEE. V was cut by 0 bases and J by 0 bases, with 7 bases left in between. The CDR3 is CASSVGRNSYNEQFF. Written as DNA, the CDR3 is TGTGCCAGCAGCGTAGGACGGAACTCCTACAATGAGCAGTTCTTC.

V and J are TRBV30 and TRBJ2-2; TRBD2 matches 12 bases. V lost 3 bases and J lost 8; bases outside the gene matches: 10. This CDR3 comprises 16 residues. CDR1 and CDR2 from the germline V gene are GTSNPN and SVGIG (reference sequence). The DNA for the CDR3 is TGTGCCTGGAGCCCTCTAGCGGGAGGGCCGACAGGGGAGCTGTTTTTT. Its translation is CAWSPLAGGPTGELFF.

This chain links TRBV30 with TRBJ2-1; D call uncertain. The CDR3 consists of 13 residues. Germline CDR1 is GTSNPN and CDR2 is SVGIG (reference sequence). V gave up 4 bases and J gave up 9 bases, with 16 bases separating them. The CDR3: CAWTRSLDGEQFF. The CDR3 DNA reads TGTGCCTGGACACGGTCTCTCGACGGTGAGCAGTTCTTC.

This chain links TRBV30 with TRBJ2-1; 13 positions agree with TRBD2. The length of the CDR3 is 19 residues. The trim removed 1 base at V and 1 base at J, leaving 10 bases unmatched. Germline CDR1 is GTSNPN and CDR2 is SVGIG (reference sequence). The CDR3 protein is CAWSGRTSGSVKSYNEQFF. CDR3 bases: TGTGCCTGGAGTGGACGGACTAGCGGGAGCGTAAAGTCCTACAATGAGCAGTTCTTC.